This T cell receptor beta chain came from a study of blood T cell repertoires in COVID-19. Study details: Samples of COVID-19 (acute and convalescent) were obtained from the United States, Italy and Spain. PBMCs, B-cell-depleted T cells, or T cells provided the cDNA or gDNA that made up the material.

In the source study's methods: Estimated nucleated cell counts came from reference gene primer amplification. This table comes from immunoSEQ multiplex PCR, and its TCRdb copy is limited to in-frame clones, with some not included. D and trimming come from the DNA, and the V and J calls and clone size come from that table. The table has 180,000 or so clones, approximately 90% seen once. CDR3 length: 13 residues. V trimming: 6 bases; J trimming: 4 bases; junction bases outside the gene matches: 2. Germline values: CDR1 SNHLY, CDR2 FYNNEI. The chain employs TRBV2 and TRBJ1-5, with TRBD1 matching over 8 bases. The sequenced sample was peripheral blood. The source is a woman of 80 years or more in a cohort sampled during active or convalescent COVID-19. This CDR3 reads CASSRGQNQPQHF. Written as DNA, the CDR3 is TGTGCCAGCAGCAGGGGGCAAAATCAGCCCCAGCATTTT.